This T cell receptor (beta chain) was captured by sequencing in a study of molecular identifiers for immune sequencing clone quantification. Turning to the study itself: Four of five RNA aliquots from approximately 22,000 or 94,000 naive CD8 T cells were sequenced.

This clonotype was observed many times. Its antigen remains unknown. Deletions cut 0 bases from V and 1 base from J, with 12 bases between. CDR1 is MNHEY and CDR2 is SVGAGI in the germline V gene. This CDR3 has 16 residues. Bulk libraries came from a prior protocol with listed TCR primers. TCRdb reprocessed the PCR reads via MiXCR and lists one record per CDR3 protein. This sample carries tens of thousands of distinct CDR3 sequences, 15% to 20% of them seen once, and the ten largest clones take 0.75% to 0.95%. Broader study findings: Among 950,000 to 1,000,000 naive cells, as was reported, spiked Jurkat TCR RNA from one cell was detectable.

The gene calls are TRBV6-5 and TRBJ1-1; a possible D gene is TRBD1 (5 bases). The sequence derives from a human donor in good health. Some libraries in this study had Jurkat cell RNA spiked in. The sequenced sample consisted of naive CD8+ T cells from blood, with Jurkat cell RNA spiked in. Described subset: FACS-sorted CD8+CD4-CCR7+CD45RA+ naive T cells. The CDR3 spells CASSYSPGTKNTEAFF. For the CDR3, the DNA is TGTGCCAGCAGTTACTCACCTGGGACCAAGAACACTGAAGCTTTCTTT.